This T cell receptor (beta chain) was found in a study of cytomegalovirus exposure and HLA in healthy donors. PCR primers comprised 60 Vbeta and 13 Jbeta primers. The protocol was immunoSEQ multiplex PCR, while the TCRdb copy is restricted to in-frame clones and leaves out a portion. This repertoire shows under 200,000 clones, roughly 85% found once; its top ten account for 0.85%. In germline, CDR1 is SNHLY, CDR2 FYNNEI. Trimming removed 8 bases from V and 5 bases from J; junction bases left unmatched: 8. The CDR3 is made up of 14 amino acids. In the case of this clone: Its specificity is unknown.

Study-level findings and limits: Most of the CMV-associated TCR beta chains (in a later analysis) appeared to be HLA-restricted. In vitro work confirmed that three CMV-associated chains recognize CMV antigens.

The TCR sequence derives from a woman in her thirties in good health and CMV-seronegative. The sample taken for sequencing was PBMCs. V is TRBV2 and J is TRBJ1-5, with TRBD1 matching 8 bases. The CDR3 DNA reads TGTGCCAGCGAAGGACAGGGAAGATATCAGCCCCAGCATTTT. Protein sequence: CASEGQGRYQPQHF.